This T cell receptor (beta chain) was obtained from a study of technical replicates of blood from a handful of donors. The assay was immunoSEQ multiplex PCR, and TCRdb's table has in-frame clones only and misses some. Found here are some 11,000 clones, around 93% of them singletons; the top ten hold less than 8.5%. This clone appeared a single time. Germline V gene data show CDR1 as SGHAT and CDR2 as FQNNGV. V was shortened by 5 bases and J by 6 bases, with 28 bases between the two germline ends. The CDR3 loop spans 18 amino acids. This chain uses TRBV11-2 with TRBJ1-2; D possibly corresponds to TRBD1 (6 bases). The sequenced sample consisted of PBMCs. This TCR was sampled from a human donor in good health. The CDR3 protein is CASSHRAVGGGWENGYTF. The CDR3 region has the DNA TGTGCCAGCAGCCATAGAGCGGTCGGCGGGGGCTGGGAAAATGGCTACACCTTC.